This is a list of T cell receptor beta chains from one sample in a study of T-cell memory formation after mild COVID-19. TCRdb redid the calling of the 5' RACE reads with MiXCR, one entry per CDR3 protein. The sample has about half a million distinct CDR3 sequences, about 18% seen once. Sequenced sample: PBMCs or a T cell subset sorted from them (not recorded which). The receptors here all came from an adult woman who had mild COVID-19 (a few samples of this study predate the infection). Cell type and time point are not known. CDR3s leave out the opening cysteine and the closing phenylalanine or tryptophan.

j_call v_call cdr3_aa
TRBJ1-1 TRBV18 ASSIRGGENTEAF
TRBJ2-7 TRBV7-6 ASSEESSYEQY
TRBJ2-2 TRBV12-5 ASGRWPNTGELF
TRBJ2-1 TRBV7-9 ASSSPAGGPSYNEQF
TRBJ2-7 TRBV7-3 ASSLLAESSYEQY
TRBJ2-5 TRBV29-1 SVDIGQGVETQY
TRBJ2-2 TRBV29-1 SVAITGGTGELF
TRBJ2-7 TRBV7-2 ASSPLRTNSYEQY
TRBJ2-3 TRBV10-3 AISLLGTTDTQY
TRBJ1-2 TRBV6-1 ASGASGTAYGYT
TRBJ2-5 TRBV7-7 ASSQTTRPAPETQY
TRBJ1-5 TRBV12-3/TRBV12-4 ASSFGRLNQPQH
TRBJ1-2 TRBV6-5 ASSYGASGGYT
TRBJ2-7 TRBV5-1 ASTLQGTASYEQY
TRBJ2-7 TRBV24-1 ATSDSGSSYEQY
TRBJ2-1 TRBV20-1 SAHRGLAGGAYNEQF
TRBJ2-7 TRBV11-1 ASSAQTASYEQY
TRBJ2-1 TRBV4-2 ASSQLGSRENNEQF
TRBJ2-7 TRBV23-1 ASSQACSYEQY
TRBJ2-3 TRBV24-1 ATSVPTADLTDTQY
TRBJ2-7 TRBV25-1 ASIQRWEGEQY
TRBJ2-5 TRBV5-6 ASSLVADRVLETQY
TRBJ2-3 TRBV12-3/TRBV12-4 ASSHGQGSTDTQY
TRBJ2-3 TRBV4-1 ASSHLGLTGTDTQY
TRBJ2-3 TRBV6-5 ASSPRTGSILDTQY
TRBJ2-1 TRBV24-1 ATSVGGKVNNEQF
TRBJ2-7 TRBV18 ASSQGQGSPYEQY
TRBJ2-7 TRBV6-2/TRBV6-3 ASSPPNNHGEQY
TRBJ1-2 TRBV5-4 ASSPRTPNYGYT
TRBJ2-7 TRBV2 ASSEGWGYEQY
TRBJ1-5 TRBV5-1 ASSLLGRQPQH
TRBJ2-6 TRBV4-1 ASSPLSGRLHLSGANVLT
TRBJ2-5 TRBV12-3/TRBV12-4 ASSLGLKETQY
TRBJ2-3 TRBV20-1 SARGGGLLRDTQY
TRBJ2-1 TRBV9 ASSLWDSFYNEQF
TRBJ2-6 TRBV21-1 ASSKERGAGYSGANVLT
TRBJ1-1 TRBV5-1 ASSLAGRSEAF
TRBJ2-7 TRBV6-5 ASSYGPESYEQY
TRBJ1-5 TRBV4-1 ASSHPTGGAGQPQH
TRBJ2-5 TRBV7-9 ASSLEQREWQETQY
TRBJ2-7 TRBV6-2/TRBV6-3 ASNKLAALYEQY
TRBJ1-2 TRBV6-1 ASRGTGVNYGYT
TRBJ1-2 TRBV29-1 SVVVTAGGNYGYT
TRBJ2-5 TRBV5-1 ASSLLTGKETQY
TRBJ2-7 TRBV6-5 ASSYSNTGTYEQY
TRBJ2-5 TRBV4-1 ASSHPTGQGLELQQETQY
TRBJ2-1 TRBV20-1 SARIQRGGYNEQF
TRBJ2-7 TRBV15 ATSRVPFGEQY
TRBJ2-7 TRBV15 ATSRSGKSYEQY
TRBJ1-1 TRBV25-1 ASSESNRGRTEAF
TRBJ1-1 TRBV29-1 SVETSGATEAF
TRBJ1-1 TRBV20-1 SAPGQGARLGGTEAF
TRBJ2-7 TRBV5-1 ASSRGTSGGNSYEQY
TRBJ1-1 TRBV12-3/TRBV12-4 ASSPWDTEAF
TRBJ1-1 TRBV7-9 ASSLIQGAAEAF
TRBJ2-1 TRBV12-3/TRBV12-4 ASSFYRGRMLEQF
TRBJ2-1 TRBV6-5 ASSYSRTILPGNEQF
TRBJ2-1 TRBV11-2 ASSPGSGRVNEQF